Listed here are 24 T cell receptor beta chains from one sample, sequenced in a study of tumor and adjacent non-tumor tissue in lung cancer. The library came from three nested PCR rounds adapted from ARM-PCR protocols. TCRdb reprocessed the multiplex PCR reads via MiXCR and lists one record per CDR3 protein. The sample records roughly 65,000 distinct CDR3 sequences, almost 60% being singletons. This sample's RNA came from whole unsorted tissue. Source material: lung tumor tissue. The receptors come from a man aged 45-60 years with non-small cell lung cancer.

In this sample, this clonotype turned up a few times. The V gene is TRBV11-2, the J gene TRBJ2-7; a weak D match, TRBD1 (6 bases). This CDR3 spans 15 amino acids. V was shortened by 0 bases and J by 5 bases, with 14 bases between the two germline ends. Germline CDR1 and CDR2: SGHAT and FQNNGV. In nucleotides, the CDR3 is TGTGCCAGCAGCTTAGAATTACAGGGTTCTCACGAGCAGTACTTC. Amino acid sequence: CASSLELQGSHEQYF. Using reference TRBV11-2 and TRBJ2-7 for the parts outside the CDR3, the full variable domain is EAGVAQSPRYKIIEKRQSVAFWCNPISGHATLYWYQQILGQGPKLLIQFQNNGVVDDSQLPKDRFSAERLKGVDSTLKIQPAKLEDSAVYLCASSLELQGSHEQYFGPGTRLTVT.

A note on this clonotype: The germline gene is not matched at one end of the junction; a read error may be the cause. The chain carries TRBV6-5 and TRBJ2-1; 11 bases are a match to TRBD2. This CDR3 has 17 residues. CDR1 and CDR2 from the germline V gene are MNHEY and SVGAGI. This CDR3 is CANSYTNPSGGYNEHFF. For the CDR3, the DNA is TGTGCTAACAGTTACACCAACCCTAGCGGGGGGTACAATGAGCACTTCTTC.

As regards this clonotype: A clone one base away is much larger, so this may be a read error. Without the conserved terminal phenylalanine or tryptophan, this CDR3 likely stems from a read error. In DNA, the CDR3 is TGTGCCAGCAGCTTAGCATCAGGGGGAATACAGTACCTC. Encoded protein: CASSLASGGIQYL. The chain has TRBV11-3 and TRBJ2-7, with 7 bases fitting TRBD1. The germline V gene encodes CDR1 SGHNT and CDR2 YENEEA. This CDR3 has 13 amino acids. V was pared by 1 base and J by 10 bases, with 7 bases of the junction left unmatched.

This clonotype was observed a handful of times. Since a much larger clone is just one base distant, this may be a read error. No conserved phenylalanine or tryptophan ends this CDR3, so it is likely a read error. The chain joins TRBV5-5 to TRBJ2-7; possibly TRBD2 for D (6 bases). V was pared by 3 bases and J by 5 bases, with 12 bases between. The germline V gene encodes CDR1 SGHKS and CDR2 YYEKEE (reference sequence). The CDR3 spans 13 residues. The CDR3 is CASSWAGFNEQYS. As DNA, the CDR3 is TGTGCCAGCAGCTGGGCGGGGTTCAACGAGCAGTACTCC.

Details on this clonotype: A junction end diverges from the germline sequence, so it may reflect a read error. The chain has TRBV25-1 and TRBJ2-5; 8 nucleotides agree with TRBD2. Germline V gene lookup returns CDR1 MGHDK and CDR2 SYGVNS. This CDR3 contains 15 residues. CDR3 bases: TGTGCCAGCAGCAAACCAACTAGCGGACAAGAGATCCAGTACTTC. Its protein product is CASSKPTSGQEIQYF. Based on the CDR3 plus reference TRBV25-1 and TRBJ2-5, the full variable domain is EADIYQTPRYLVIGTGKKITLECSQTMGHDKMYWYQQDPGMELHLIHYSYGVNSTEKGDLSSESTVSRIRTEHFPLTLESARPSHTSQYLCASSKPTSGQEIQYFGPGTRLLVL.

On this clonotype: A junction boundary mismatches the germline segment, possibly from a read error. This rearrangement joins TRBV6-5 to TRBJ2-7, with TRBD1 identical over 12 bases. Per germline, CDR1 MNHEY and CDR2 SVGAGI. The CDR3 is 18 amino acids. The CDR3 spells CASSYSAGTGTGGYVQYF. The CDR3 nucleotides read TGTGCCAGCAGTTACTCCGCTGGTACCGGGACAGGGGGCTACGTGCAGTACTTC.

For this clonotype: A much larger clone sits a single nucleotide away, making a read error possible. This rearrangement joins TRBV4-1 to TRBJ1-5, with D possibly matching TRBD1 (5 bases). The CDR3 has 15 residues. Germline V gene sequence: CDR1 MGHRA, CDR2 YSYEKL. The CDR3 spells CPSSQVTQGSQPQHF. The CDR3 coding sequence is TGCCCCAGCAGCCAAGTAACCCAGGGCTCTCAGCCCCAGCATTTT.

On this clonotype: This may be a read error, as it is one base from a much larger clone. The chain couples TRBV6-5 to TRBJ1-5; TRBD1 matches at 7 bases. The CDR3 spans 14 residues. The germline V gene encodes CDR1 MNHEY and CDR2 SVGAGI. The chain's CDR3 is CASSDRVGNQLQHF. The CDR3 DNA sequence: TGTGCCAGCAGCGACAGGGTCGGCAATCAGCTCCAGCATTTT.

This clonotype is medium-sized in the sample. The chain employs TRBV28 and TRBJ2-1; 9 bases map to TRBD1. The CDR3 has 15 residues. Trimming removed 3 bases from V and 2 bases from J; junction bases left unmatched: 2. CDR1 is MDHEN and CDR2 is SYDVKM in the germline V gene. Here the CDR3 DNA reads TGTGCCAGCAGTTTGGGACAGGGTACCTACAATGAGCAGTTCTTC. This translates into CASSLGQGTYNEQFF. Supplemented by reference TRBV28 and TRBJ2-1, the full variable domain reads DVKVTQSSRYLVKRTGEKVFLECVQDMDHENMFWYRQDPGLGLRLIYFSYDVKMKEKGDIPEGYSVSREKKERFSLILESASTNQTSMYLCASSLGQGTYNEQFFGPGTRLTVL.

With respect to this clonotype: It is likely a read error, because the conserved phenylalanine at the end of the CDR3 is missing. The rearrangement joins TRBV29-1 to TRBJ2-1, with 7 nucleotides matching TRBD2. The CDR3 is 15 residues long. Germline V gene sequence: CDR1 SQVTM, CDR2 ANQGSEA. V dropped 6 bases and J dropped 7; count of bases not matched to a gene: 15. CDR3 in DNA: TGCAGCGTCGAACTTCTAGTGGGAGGGAAGAATGAGCAGTTCCTC. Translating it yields CSVELLVGGKNEQFL.

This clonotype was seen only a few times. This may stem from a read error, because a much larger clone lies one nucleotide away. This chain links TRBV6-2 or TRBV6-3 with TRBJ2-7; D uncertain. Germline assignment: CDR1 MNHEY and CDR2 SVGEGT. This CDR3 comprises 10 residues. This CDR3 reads CVSSRYQQYF. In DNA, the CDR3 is TGTGTCAGCAGCCGGTACCAGCAGTACTTC.

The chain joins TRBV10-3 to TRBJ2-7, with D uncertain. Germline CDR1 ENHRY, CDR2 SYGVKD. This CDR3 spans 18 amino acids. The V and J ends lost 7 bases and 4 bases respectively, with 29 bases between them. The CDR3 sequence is CAIIERAGRRQDSYEQYF. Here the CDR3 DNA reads TGTGCCATCATTGAACGGGCCGGAAGGCGGCAGGATTCATACGAGCAGTACTTC.

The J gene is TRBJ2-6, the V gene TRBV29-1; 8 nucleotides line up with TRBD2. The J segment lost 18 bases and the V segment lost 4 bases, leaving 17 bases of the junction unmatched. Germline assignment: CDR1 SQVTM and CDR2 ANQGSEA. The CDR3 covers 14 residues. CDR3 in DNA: TGCAGCGTTGGAGAGCTCGGGGGGGCCAACGACACGACTTTC. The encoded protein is CSVGELGGANDTTF.

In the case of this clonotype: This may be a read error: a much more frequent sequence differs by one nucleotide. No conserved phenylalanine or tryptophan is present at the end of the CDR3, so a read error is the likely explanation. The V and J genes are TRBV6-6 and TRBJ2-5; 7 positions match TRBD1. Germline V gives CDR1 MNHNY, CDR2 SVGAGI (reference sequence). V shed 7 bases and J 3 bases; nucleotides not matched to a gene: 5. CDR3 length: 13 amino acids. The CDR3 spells CASTGTAKETQYV. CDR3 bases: TGTGCCAGCACCGGGACAGCAAAAGAGACCCAGTACGTC.

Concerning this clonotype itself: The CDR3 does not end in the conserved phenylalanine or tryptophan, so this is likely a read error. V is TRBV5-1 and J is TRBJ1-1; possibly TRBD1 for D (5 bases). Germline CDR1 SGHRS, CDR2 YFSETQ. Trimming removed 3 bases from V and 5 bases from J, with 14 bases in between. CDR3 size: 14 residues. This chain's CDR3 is CASSSQDPRTEAFL. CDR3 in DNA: TGCGCCAGCAGCTCACAGGATCCCCGAACTGAAGCTTTCCTT.

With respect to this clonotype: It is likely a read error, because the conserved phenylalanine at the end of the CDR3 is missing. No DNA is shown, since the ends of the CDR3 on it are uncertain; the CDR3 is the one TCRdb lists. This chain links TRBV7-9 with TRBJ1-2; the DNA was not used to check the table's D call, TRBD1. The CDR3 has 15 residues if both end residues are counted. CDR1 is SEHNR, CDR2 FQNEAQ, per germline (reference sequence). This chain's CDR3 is CASSLIGTGGEGNTL.

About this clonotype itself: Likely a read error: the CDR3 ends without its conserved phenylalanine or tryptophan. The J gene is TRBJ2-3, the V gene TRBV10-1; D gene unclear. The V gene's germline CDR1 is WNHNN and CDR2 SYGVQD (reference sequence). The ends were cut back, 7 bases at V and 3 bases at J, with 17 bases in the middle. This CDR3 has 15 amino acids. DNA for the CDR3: TGCGCCAGCAATGATGCGACAACCAGTACAGATACGCAGTATATT. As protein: CASNDATTSTDTQYI.

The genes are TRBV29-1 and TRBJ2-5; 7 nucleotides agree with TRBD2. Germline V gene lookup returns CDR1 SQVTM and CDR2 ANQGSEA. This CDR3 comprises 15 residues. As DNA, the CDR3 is TGCAGGGTCGAACTGCTAGCGGAAGGAGAAGAGACCCAGTACTTC. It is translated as CRVELLAEGEETQYF.

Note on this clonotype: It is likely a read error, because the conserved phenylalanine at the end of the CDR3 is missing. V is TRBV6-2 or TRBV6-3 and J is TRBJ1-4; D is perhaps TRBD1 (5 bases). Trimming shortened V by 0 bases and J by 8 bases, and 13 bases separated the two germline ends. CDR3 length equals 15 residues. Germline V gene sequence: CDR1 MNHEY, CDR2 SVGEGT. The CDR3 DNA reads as TGTGCCAGCAGTTACTCCATGGGACCTCGGGAAAAACTGTTTCTT. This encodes CASSYSMGPREKLFL.

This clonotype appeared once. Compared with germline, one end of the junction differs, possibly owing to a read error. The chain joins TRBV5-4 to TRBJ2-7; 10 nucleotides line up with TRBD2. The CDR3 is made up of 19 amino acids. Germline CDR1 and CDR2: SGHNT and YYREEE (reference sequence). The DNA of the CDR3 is TGTGCCGGCAGCTCGAGTGGGCCGCTAGCGGGGGTTCAAACCTACGAGCAGTACTTC. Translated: CAGSSSGPLAGVQTYEQYF.

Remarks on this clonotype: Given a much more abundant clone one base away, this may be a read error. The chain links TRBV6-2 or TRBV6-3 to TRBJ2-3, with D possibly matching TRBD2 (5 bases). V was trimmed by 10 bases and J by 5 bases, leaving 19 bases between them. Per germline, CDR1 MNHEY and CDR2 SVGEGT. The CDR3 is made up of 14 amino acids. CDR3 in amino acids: CANRRDSDIDTQYF. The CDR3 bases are TGTGCCAACAGAAGAGATAGCGACATAGATACGCAGTATTTT.

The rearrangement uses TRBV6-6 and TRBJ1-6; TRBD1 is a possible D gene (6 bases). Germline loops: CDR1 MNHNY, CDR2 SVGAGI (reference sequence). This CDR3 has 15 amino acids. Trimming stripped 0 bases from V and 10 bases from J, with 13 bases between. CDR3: CASSYSPDRNSPLHF. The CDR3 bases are TGTGCCAGCAGTTACTCGCCCGACAGGAACTCACCCCTCCACTTT.

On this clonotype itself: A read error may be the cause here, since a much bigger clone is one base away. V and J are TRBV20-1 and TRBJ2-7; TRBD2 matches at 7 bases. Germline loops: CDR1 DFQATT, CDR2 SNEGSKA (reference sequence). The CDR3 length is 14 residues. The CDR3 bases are TGCAGTGCTAGAGAGGGAGGGGATGCCTACGAGCAGTGCTTC. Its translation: CSAREGGDAYEQCF.

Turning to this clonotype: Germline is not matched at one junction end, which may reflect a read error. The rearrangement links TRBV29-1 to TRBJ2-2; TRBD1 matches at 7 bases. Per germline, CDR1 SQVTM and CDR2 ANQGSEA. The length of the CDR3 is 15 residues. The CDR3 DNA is TGCAGTGTCATACAGGGGACGGTGAACACCGGGGAGCTGTTATTT. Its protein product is CSVIQGTVNTGELLF.